This T cell receptor beta chain was found in a study of regulatory T cells in long-lasting Graves disease. On this clonotype: Antigen specificity is unknown.

Losses at the gene ends were 4 bases for V and 6 bases for J; bases not matched to a gene: 7. Per germline, CDR1 MNHNS and CDR2 SASEGT. The CDR3 extends over 15 amino acids. CDR3 regions were amplified by Arm-PCR using iRepertoire HTBI primers to build TCR beta libraries. MiXCR was run by TCRdb on the multiplex PCR reads, yielding one entry per CDR3 protein. The sample contains hundreds of thousands of distinct CDR3 sequences, roughly a fifth of which appear only once. The time point is: persistent/refractory GD, antithyroid drugs over 5 years with positive TRAb. RNA isolated from PBMCs was used to make the TCR library. Whole-study findings and limits: Because few samples were included, accuracy may have been lower.

The chain recombines TRBV6-1 with TRBJ2-2; 8 bases are a match to TRBD1. Sequenced material: peripheral blood mononuclear cells (PBMCs), taken when the disease was refractory, from a patient treated with antithyroid drugs. The clonotype comes from a female donor with Graves disease. DNA for the CDR3: TGTGCCAGCAGTGCCCCAGGGGGCGCGGCCGGGGAGCTGTTTTTT. Protein: CASSAPGGAAGELFF.